This T cell receptor (beta chain) was sequenced in a study of blood T cell repertoires in COVID-19. Study in general: The United States, Italy and Spain were the sources of the acute and convalescent COVID-19 samples.

How the authors handled the data: Reference gene primer amplification gave estimated nucleated cell counts. The repertoire was sequenced with immunoSEQ multiplex PCR; TCRdb's copy has only in-frame clones and lacks some. V, J and clone size derive from that table, while D and trimming were established from the DNA sequence. The table shows around 80,000 clones, with 80% to 90% occurring only once. CDR1 is SGHRS, CDR2 YFSETQ, per germline. The CDR3 consists of 16 residues. J was trimmed by 6 bases and V by 0 bases; bases with no gene match: 8. This TCR was sampled from a man in his 60s with acute or convalescent COVID-19. Material for sequencing was peripheral blood. This rearrangement joins TRBV5-1 to TRBJ1-4, with TRBD1 identical over 7 bases. This CDR3 is CASSLAGQGGDEKLFF. CDR3 DNA: TGCGCCAGCAGCTTGGCCGGCCAGGGGGGAGATGAAAAACTGTTTTTT.